A selection of T cell receptor beta chains follows, all from one sample in a study of beta chain features in type 1 diabetes. Clones were sequenced by immunoSEQ multiplex PCR, and TCRdb holds only the in-frame ones, with some missing. The repertoire includes about 150,000 clones, about 13% of them detected once, and roughly 1.4% sits in the top ten. Material for sequencing was central memory CD4+ T cells from blood. The receptor source for this set is a man aged 18 to 29 with type 1 diabetes. CDR3s leave out the opening cysteine and the closing phenylalanine or tryptophan. Each record gives: J gene, clone size, V gene, CDR3 protein. Clone size appears in some rows only: once, few, many, or a class for an expanded clone.

>TRBJ2-3|NA|TRBV5-1
ASSPRTGRTDTQY
>TRBJ2-1|few|TRBV11-2
ASSLAAYNEQF
>TRBJ2-3|few|TRBV29-1
SVQTSGLGTQY
>TRBJ2-7|NA|TRBV29-1
SHTEGYEQY
>TRBJ1-4|NA|TRBV11-1
ASSFTAGINEKLF
>TRBJ2-3|many|TRBV28
ASSSEEADTQY
>TRBJ2-3|NA|TRBV10-1
ASRGLAVTDTQY
>TRBJ2-7|NA|TRBV18
ASSPDSYEQY
>TRBJ2-1|few|TRBV28
ASSRGSAGDVEQF
>TRBJ1-2|NA|TRBV4-1
ASSPPDREDGYT
>TRBJ2-3|few|TRBV4-2
ASSLPGRSAADTQY
>TRBJ1-5|few|TRBV27
ASSRRQGEQPQH
>TRBJ2-7|NA|TRBV18
ASSGDYEQY
>TRBJ2-5|few|TRBV6-5
ASSYSRGEQETQY
>TRBJ2-3|NA|TRBV4-2
ASSQDEYNTDTQY
>TRBJ1-6|NA|TRBV7-3
ANPPGHEYNSPLH
>TRBJ2-3|NA|TRBV6-5
ASSLAGGGSDTQY
>TRBJ2-2|once|TRBV4-1
ASSRAAGGADTGELF
>TRBJ2-5|few|TRBV28
ASSLTADRGRETQY
>TRBJ1-5|NA|TRBV2
ASSEANGRYSNQPQH
>TRBJ1-6|NA|TRBV27
ASSPSGSGSSPLH
>TRBJ1-6|few|TRBV2
ASSEDSDFSPLH
>TRBJ1-3|few|TRBV29-1
SAGTAGSGNTIY
>TRBJ2-7|few|TRBV9
ASSVEVGSYEQY
>TRBJ1-6|NA|TRBV9
ASSVEPANSPLH
>TRBJ1-2|few|TRBV7-3
ASSPGQGAYGYT
>TRBJ1-6|NA|TRBV6-5
ASRDTGASGSPLH
>TRBJ1-2|NA|TRBV25-1
ASSAPTNYGYT
>TRBJ1-2|NA|TRBV4-1
ASSQGTDGYGYT
>TRBJ2-3|NA|TRBV30
AWSVQSGSTDTQY
>TRBJ2-1|NA|TRBV9
ASSELGYNEQF
>TRBJ2-7|NA|TRBV18
ASFVGLAGVYEQY
>TRBJ2-7|NA|TRBV18
ASSPGGGGGYEQY
>TRBJ2-7|NA|TRBV30
AWSVQGAEQY
>TRBJ2-7|NA|TRBV7-2
ASSSSGGNTYEQY
>TRBJ2-3|few|TRBV30
AWSQTGPDTQY
>TRBJ2-2|few|TRBV30
AWSVLVGELF
>TRBJ2-5|NA|TRBV30
AWSVTRYQETQY
>TRBJ2-5|few|TRBV7-9
ASTSGGNQETQY
>TRBJ2-3|NA|TRBV5-1
ASSQTGTDTQY
>TRBJ2-2|NA|TRBV7-2
ASSSSTPNTGELF
>TRBJ1-1|NA|TRBV6-1
ASSGDYFDAEAF
>TRBJ2-1|NA|TRBV29-1
SVRPTSGGAYEQF
>TRBJ2-5|NA|TRBV18
ASSPDHQETQY
>TRBJ2-7|NA|TRBV10-3
AISDPGQTAYEQY